A single sample is the source of the 18 T cell receptor beta chains below, sequenced in a study of identical twins. TCRdb ran MiXCR on the 5' RACE reads and lists one entry per CDR3 protein. Of about 920,000 distinct CDR3 sequences in the sample, 9% to 15% were seen once. These same data were also listed under a study on yellow fever vaccine responses in identical twins.

Source material: PBMCs. Receptor source: a woman younger than 35 in good health.

The chain couples TRBV20-1 to TRBJ2-1; no clear D. The CDR3 consists of 11 residues. The germline gives CDR1 DFQATT, CDR2 SNEGSKA (reference sequence). The germline V and J ends were trimmed by 5 bases and 10 bases, with 12 bases remaining between them. The CDR3 DNA reads as TGCAGTGCTGAAGGGCTGCGGGAGCAGTTCTTC. Protein: CSAEGLREQFF.

This clonotype showed up just a few times. V is TRBV20-1 and J is TRBJ2-1, with no clear D. V shed 4 bases and J shed 0 bases, with 22 bases lying between them. Germline V gene lookup returns CDR1 DFQATT and CDR2 SNEGSKA (reference sequence). There are 18 residues in the CDR3. The DNA of the CDR3 is TGCAGTGCTACTGACTTTAGTTACCCCCCATCCTCCTACAATGAGCAGTTCTTC. Its translation is CSATDFSYPPSSYNEQFF.

This clonotype has more than one count but fewer than ten. The chain is built from TRBV20-1 and TRBJ2-2, with D perhaps TRBD2 (7 bases). The V gene's germline CDR1 is DFQATT and CDR2 SNEGSKA (reference sequence). Trimming shortened V by 3 bases and J by 6 bases, and 17 bases separated the two germline ends. CDR3 size: 15 residues. CDR3 sequence (DNA): TGCAGTGCTAGGGCCACGGGGGGCCCTCCCGGGGAGCTGTTTTTT. Translated: CSARATGGPPGELFF.

The chain recombines TRBV2 with TRBJ2-1, with TRBD2 as a possible D gene (5 bases). The CDR3 spans 17 residues. CDR1 SNHLY and CDR2 FYNNEI come from the germline V gene. Deletions cut 7 bases from V and 0 bases from J, with 19 bases between. This chain's CDR3 is CASTQRTVLSSYNEQFF. The CDR3 coding sequence is TGTGCCAGCACCCAGCGGACGGTACTCTCCTCCTACAATGAGCAGTTCTTC.

The J gene is TRBJ2-3, the V gene TRBV7-8; either TRBD1 or TRBD2 may supply D (5 bases each). In germline, CDR1 is SGHVS, CDR2 FQNEAQ. The CDR3 totals 14 residues. Trimming took off 4 bases at V and 3 bases at J, with 11 bases between the two ends. The CDR3 protein is CASSYTRGTDTQYF. The CDR3, as DNA: TGTGCCAGCAGCTACACGAGGGGAACAGATACGCAGTATTTT. The full variable domain, its missing parts supplied by reference TRBV7-8 and TRBJ2-3, is GAGVSQSPRYKVAKRGQDVALRCDPISGHVSLFWYQQALGQGPEFLTYFQNEAQLDKSGLPSDRFFAERPEGSVSTLKIQRTQQEDSAVYLCASSYTRGTDTQYFGPGTRLTVL.

The rearrangement joins TRBV11-2 to TRBJ2-4; D assignment may be TRBD1 or TRBD2 (7 bases each). V lost 4 bases and J 3 bases, leaving 25 bases between the germline ends. Germline V CDR1 and CDR2: SGHAT, FQNNGV. The CDR3 totals 19 residues. In nucleotides, the CDR3 is TGTGCCAGCAGCTCCTATTACGCGGGAGACAGGGTCAGCAAAAACATTCAGTACTTC. Protein: CASSSYYAGDRVSKNIQYF.

This clonotype was counted ten times or more. The V and J genes are TRBV4-1 and TRBJ1-2, with TRBD1 matching over 8 bases. CDR1 and CDR2 (germline): MGHRA, YSYEKL. This CDR3 comprises 14 residues. J was trimmed by 6 bases and V by 5 bases; bases with no gene match: 8. The CDR3 DNA reads as TGCGCCAGCAGCTATCAGGACAGGGCAAATGGCTACACCTTC. It yields the protein CASSYQDRANGYTF.

The V gene is TRBV20-1, the J gene TRBJ2-3, with 7 bases matching TRBD2. The CDR3 length is 15 residues. The V and J ends lost 0 bases and 0 bases, in that order; junction bases with no gene match: 3. Germline V gene sequence: CDR1 DFQATT, CDR2 SNEGSKA (reference sequence). CDR3 residues: CSARELARSTDTQYF. CDR3 bases: TGCAGTGCTAGAGAACTAGCGCGTAGCACAGATACGCAGTATTTT.

The chain combines TRBV7-3 with TRBJ2-1, with 12 bases fitting TRBD2. Losses at the gene ends were 4 bases for V and 6 bases for J; bases not matched to a gene: 16. In germline, CDR1 is SGHTA, CDR2 FQGTGA. This CDR3 has 19 amino acids. This CDR3 reads CASSWHLGRLAGVGNEQFF. CDR3 nucleotides: TGTGCCAGCAGCTGGCACCTCGGCAGACTAGCGGGAGTCGGCAATGAGCAGTTCTTC.

This clonotype was recorded a few times. The CDR3 region has the DNA TGTGCCAGCTCACAAAGCGTCGGACTAGCCCCCCTTACGCAGTATTTT. This gives the protein CASSQSVGLAPLTQYF. This chain connects TRBV18 to TRBJ2-3; 8 bases match TRBD2. After removal of 4 bases from V and 8 bases from J, the junction contained 14 bases not matched to a gene. This CDR3 comprises 16 residues. The germline V gene encodes CDR1 KGHSH and CDR2 LQKENI. Full variable domain (missing parts from reference TRBV18 and TRBJ2-3): NAGVMQNPRHLVRRRGQEARLRCSPMKGHSHVYWYRQLPEEGLKFMVYLQKENIIDESGMPKERFSAEFPKEGPSILRIQQVVRGDSAAYFCASSQSVGLAPLTQYFGPGTRLTVL.

This clonotype was counted at least ten times. V and J are TRBV7-3 and TRBJ2-7; no clear D. In germline, CDR1 is SGHTA, CDR2 FQGTGA. Trimming took off 2 bases at V and 3 bases at J, with 8 bases between the two ends. CDR3 length: 13 amino acids. CDR3 sequence (DNA): TGTGCCAGCAGCTTAGGGGTAGGCTACGAGCAGTACTTC. Protein product: CASSLGVGYEQYF.

This clonotype has just a few counts. The chain uses TRBV5-1 and TRBJ2-3, with 12 bases aligning to TRBD2. In germline, CDR1 is SGHRS, CDR2 YFSETQ. The CDR3 runs to 16 residues. Trimming at V came to 2 bases and at J to 6 bases, leaving 7 bases not matched to a gene. As DNA, the CDR3 is TGCGCCAGCAGCTTTAACCTAGCGGGAGGGTCCGATACGCAGTATTTT. It yields the protein CASSFNLAGGSDTQYF.

This clonotype was seen a handful of times. The V call is TRBV12-3 or TRBV12-4, the J call TRBJ2-1; 7 positions match TRBD2. V lost 6 bases to trimming and J lost 4 bases; unmatched junction nucleotides: 12. This CDR3 is 16 amino acids long. The CDR3 spells CASSPDGAGEYNEQFF. For the CDR3, the DNA is TGTGCCAGCAGCCCTGACGGGGCGGGGGAGTACAATGAGCAGTTCTTC.

This chain joins TRBV6-5 and TRBJ2-7; no clear D. The CDR3 is made up of 15 amino acids. The ends were cut back, 1 base at V and 0 bases at J, with 10 bases in the middle. The germline gives CDR1 MNHEY, CDR2 SVGAGI. DNA for the CDR3: TGTGCCAGCAGTTACTTCACGGCCGGCTCCTACGAGCAGTACTTC. Residues: CASSYFTAGSYEQYF.

The chain combines TRBV2 with TRBJ2-1, with 13 bases matching TRBD2. The junction had 10 bases not matched to a gene; V was cut back by 7 bases and J by 7 bases. CDR3 size: 16 residues. Germline-derived CDR1 and CDR2 are SNHLY and FYNNEI. The CDR3: CASTTPRTSGRNEQFF. As DNA, the CDR3 is TGTGCCAGCACCACACCCCGGACTAGCGGGAGAAATGAGCAGTTCTTC.

This clonotype was counted between two and nine times. The genes are TRBV20-1 and TRBJ2-5, with 10 bases that match TRBD2. The CDR3 extends over 14 amino acids. Germline CDR1 DFQATT, CDR2 SNEGSKA (reference sequence). V was clipped by 4 bases and J by 5 bases; unmatched bases: 7. Written as DNA, the CDR3 is TGCAGTGCTACCCCGGGACTAGCGTTCGAGACCCAGTACTTC. Translating gives CSATPGLAFETQYF.

The chain recombines TRBV14 with TRBJ2-6; no definite D call. CDR3 length: 17 residues. V was cut by 0 bases and J by 0 bases, with 9 bases left in between. The germline V gene encodes CDR1 SGHDN and CDR2 FVKESK. The CDR3 protein is CASSQDRSVSGANVLTF. Written as DNA, the CDR3 is TGTGCCAGCAGCCAAGACAGGAGCGTCTCTGGGGCCAACGTCCTGACTTTC.

This chain uses TRBV7-9 with TRBJ1-1; D gene uncertain. The CDR3 extends over 14 amino acids. Germline V gene lookup returns CDR1 SEHNR and CDR2 FQNEAQ (reference sequence). V lost 4 bases and J lost 11, with 20 bases in between. The CDR3 nucleotides read TGTGCCAGCAGCTCCAGTCTCGGGTCTGGCAGGGCTTTCTTT. It codes for CASSSSLGSGRAFF.